Listed below are T cell receptor beta chains from one sample, sequenced in a study of OX40 agonist ivuxolimab in advanced cancers. Only in-frame clones appear in the TCRdb table, and some are missing; sequencing was by immunoSEQ multiplex PCR. Among around 97,000 clones listed, about 80% were seen once. The sample here was CD4+ or CD8+ T cells sorted from blood, taken in a trial of the OX40 agonist ivuxolimab. These receptors came from an adult with an advanced solid tumor such as melanoma, head and neck, liver or kidney cancer. Each CDR3 is given with its conserved first and last residue. The order of the fields is J gene, D gene, V gene, clone size, CDR3 DNA, CDR3 protein. The D gene is left open where the match is weak. Clone size, where shown, is once, few, many, or a class for clones that have expanded.

j_gene: TRBJ1-2; d_gene: -; v_gene: TRBV27; abundance: once; CDR3nt: TGTGCCAGCAGTTTATCGTCAGATATCTATGGCTACACCTTC; CDR3aa: CASSLSSDIYGYTF
j_gene: TRBJ2-3; d_gene: TRBD2; v_gene: TRBV5-4; abundance: once; CDR3nt: TGTGCCAGCAGCTTGAATCCGGGAGGACGTGATACGCAGTATTTT; CDR3aa: CASSLNPGGRDTQYF
j_gene: TRBJ2-5; d_gene: -; v_gene: TRBV11-2; abundance: -; CDR3nt: TGTGCCAGCAGCTTTGCAGAAGAGACCCAGTACTTC; CDR3aa: CASSFAEETQYF
j_gene: TRBJ2-1; d_gene: TRBD2; v_gene: TRBV25-1; abundance: -; CDR3nt: TGTGCCAGCAGTGATCCGACTAGCGGGGGCAATGAGCAGTTCTTC; CDR3aa: CASSDPTSGGNEQFF
j_gene: TRBJ2-5; d_gene: -; v_gene: TRBV6-5; abundance: -; CDR3nt: TGTGCCAGCAGGGGCGGGACCCAAGAGACCCAGTACTTC; CDR3aa: CASRGGTQETQYF
j_gene: TRBJ2-2; d_gene: TRBD1; v_gene: TRBV10-1; abundance: -; CDR3nt: TGCGCCACCGGCCCGGGACAGATGGATTATAACACCGGGGAGCTGTTTTTT; CDR3aa: CATGPGQMDYNTGELFF
j_gene: TRBJ2-5; d_gene: TRBD1; v_gene: TRBV14; abundance: -; CDR3nt: TGTGCCAGCAGCCAAGTTGACAGGGATTACCAAGAGACCCAGTACTTC; CDR3aa: CASSQVDRDYQETQYF
j_gene: TRBJ2-7; d_gene: TRBD2; v_gene: TRBV5-6; abundance: -; CDR3nt: TGTGCCAGCAGCTGGGGAGGTAGCGGGAGTTACGAGCAGTACTTC; CDR3aa: CASSWGGSGSYEQYF
j_gene: TRBJ2-1; d_gene: -; v_gene: TRBV29-1; abundance: -; CDR3nt: TGCAGCGTTGCAGGGGCAGGGCTCCATGAGCAGTTCTTC; CDR3aa: CSVAGAGLHEQFF
j_gene: TRBJ2-3; d_gene: TRBD2; v_gene: TRBV10-1; abundance: once; CDR3nt: TGCGCCAGCAGTGAATCCCTTCTAGCGGGAGCAGATACGCAGTATTTT; CDR3aa: CASSESLLAGADTQYF
j_gene: TRBJ1-2; d_gene: -; v_gene: TRBV6-1; abundance: once; CDR3nt: TGTGCCAGCAGTGAAAGTGGGGTGGGCGGCTACACCTTC; CDR3aa: CASSESGVGGYTF
j_gene: TRBJ2-2; d_gene: -; v_gene: TRBV12-5; abundance: -; CDR3nt: TGTGCTAGTGCCTGGCCGGGGATCGGTGCCGGGGAGCTGTTTTTT; CDR3aa: CASAWPGIGAGELFF
j_gene: TRBJ2-2; d_gene: TRBD1; v_gene: TRBV11-3; abundance: -; CDR3nt: TGTGCCAGCAGAAAGACAGGGGCCGGGGAGCTGTTTTTT; CDR3aa: CASRKTGAGELFF
j_gene: TRBJ1-1; d_gene: -; v_gene: TRBV6-5; abundance: -; CDR3nt: TGTGCCAGCAGACTACGGGCCCCGAGGGATACTGAAGCTTTCTTT; CDR3aa: CASRLRAPRDTEAFF
j_gene: TRBJ2-3; d_gene: -; v_gene: TRBV5-1; abundance: once; CDR3nt: TGCGCCAGCAACCAGGGCGGCACAGATACGCAGTATTTT; CDR3aa: CASNQGGTDTQYF
j_gene: TRBJ1-1; d_gene: -; v_gene: TRBV4-1; abundance: once; CDR3nt: TGCGCCAGCAGCCAAGGGGAAACTACTGCGACTGAAGCTTTCTTT; CDR3aa: CASSQGETTATEAFF
j_gene: TRBJ1-2; d_gene: -; v_gene: TRBV11-2; abundance: many; CDR3nt: TGTGCCAGCAGCCCACACGGTGGGAGAGGGAACTATGGCTACACCTTC; CDR3aa: CASSPHGGRGNYGYTF
j_gene: TRBJ2-7; d_gene: -; v_gene: TRBV4-3; abundance: -; CDR3nt: TGCGCCAGCAGCCAAGACCGGGATCTATACGAGCAGTACTTC; CDR3aa: CASSQDRDLYEQYF
j_gene: TRBJ2-1; d_gene: -; v_gene: TRBV5-1; abundance: -; CDR3nt: TGCGCCAGCAGCCCAGCAACTGAGCAGTTCTTC; CDR3aa: CASSPATEQFF
j_gene: TRBJ2-7; d_gene: -; v_gene: TRBV5-4; abundance: once; CDR3nt: TGTGCCAGCAGCTTGGGAGGTCAGGCCTCCTACGAGCAGTACTTC; CDR3aa: CASSLGGQASYEQYF
j_gene: TRBJ1-5; d_gene: TRBD1; v_gene: TRBV28; abundance: few; CDR3nt: TGTGCCAGCAGTCTGAACAGGGGGCGCAATCAGCCCCAGCATTTT; CDR3aa: CASSLNRGRNQPQHF
j_gene: TRBJ2-1; d_gene: -; v_gene: TRBV5-1; abundance: -; CDR3nt: TGCGCCAGCAGTAGTTCGACTCACTCCTACAATGAGCAGTTCTTC; CDR3aa: CASSSSTHSYNEQFF
j_gene: TRBJ1-6; d_gene: TRBD1; v_gene: TRBV5-4; abundance: -; CDR3nt: TGTGCCAGCAGCCTGGACAGGCAGAATTCACCCCTCCACTTT; CDR3aa: CASSLDRQNSPLHF
j_gene: TRBJ2-3; d_gene: -; v_gene: TRBV5-1; abundance: -; CDR3nt: TGCGCCAGCAGCCCCTTCCCGGGGTATACAGATACGCAGTATTTT; CDR3aa: CASSPFPGYTDTQYF
j_gene: TRBJ1-5; d_gene: -; v_gene: TRBV7-2; abundance: -; CDR3nt: TGTGCCAGCAGCTTGACCTCGAATAGCAATCAGCCCCAGCATTTT; CDR3aa: CASSLTSNSNQPQHF
j_gene: TRBJ2-7; d_gene: TRBD2; v_gene: TRBV10-1; abundance: -; CDR3nt: TGCGCCAGCAGTGAAAGCGGGAGGGCCCCGGACGAGCAGTACTTC; CDR3aa: CASSESGRAPDEQYF
j_gene: TRBJ2-5; d_gene: TRBD2; v_gene: TRBV5-6; abundance: -; CDR3nt: TGTGCCAGCAGCTACGGACTAGCGGGGACCCAAGAGACCCAGTACTTC; CDR3aa: CASSYGLAGTQETQYF
j_gene: TRBJ2-7; d_gene: TRBD1; v_gene: TRBV5-1; abundance: many; CDR3nt: TGCGCCAGCAGCTTGGGGGACAGGGCTTACGAGCAGTACTTC; CDR3aa: CASSLGDRAYEQYF
j_gene: TRBJ2-3; d_gene: -; v_gene: TRBV11-2; abundance: -; CDR3nt: TGTGCCAGCAGCCCACCCCTTAGCACAGATACGCAGTATTTT; CDR3aa: CASSPPLSTDTQYF
j_gene: TRBJ1-4; d_gene: -; v_gene: TRBV5-1; abundance: -; CDR3nt: TGCGCCAGCAGCTCGGGGGAAAAACTGTTTTTT; CDR3aa: CASSSGEKLFF
j_gene: TRBJ2-7; d_gene: -; v_gene: TRBV15; abundance: -; CDR3nt: TGTGCCACCAGCAGGGACATCGGGATAAACGGCGACGAGCAGTACTTC; CDR3aa: CATSRDIGINGDEQYF
j_gene: TRBJ2-5; d_gene: TRBD2; v_gene: TRBV5-1; abundance: once; CDR3nt: TGCGCCAGCTCCCGGGGGGGCTCGGAGACCCAGTACTTC; CDR3aa: CASSRGGSETQYF
j_gene: TRBJ2-7; d_gene: TRBD1; v_gene: TRBV5-1; abundance: -; CDR3nt: TGCGCCAGCAGCACTTCGGGACAGTCCTACGAGCAGTACTTC; CDR3aa: CASSTSGQSYEQYF
j_gene: TRBJ2-2; d_gene: TRBD1; v_gene: TRBV7-9; abundance: -; CDR3nt: TGTGCCAGCAGCTTAGGATCGGGACAGGGCAGCACCGGGGAGCTGTTTTTT; CDR3aa: CASSLGSGQGSTGELFF
j_gene: TRBJ2-3; d_gene: TRBD1; v_gene: TRBV2; abundance: once; CDR3nt: TGTGCCAGCAGTGAACGGACAGGAATCATTTTCACAGATACGCAGTATTTT; CDR3aa: CASSERTGIIFTDTQYF
j_gene: TRBJ1-1; d_gene: -; v_gene: TRBV2; abundance: -; CDR3nt: TGTGCCAGCAGTGAGTTAGGCAGGGAGAACACTGAAGCTTTCTTT; CDR3aa: CASSELGRENTEAFF
j_gene: TRBJ2-1; d_gene: TRBD2; v_gene: TRBV7-9; abundance: -; CDR3nt: TGTGCCAGCAGCCCGGGACTAGTCAATGAGCAGTTCTTC; CDR3aa: CASSPGLVNEQFF
j_gene: TRBJ1-1; d_gene: -; v_gene: TRBV6-1; abundance: -; CDR3nt: TGTGCCAGCAATTTTGACAGGAACACTGAAGCTTTCTTT; CDR3aa: CASNFDRNTEAFF
j_gene: TRBJ1-5; d_gene: TRBD1; v_gene: TRBV19; abundance: -; CDR3nt: TGTGCCAGTAGTAGGCGGACAGGGGACAAGGCAGGGCCCCAGCATTTT; CDR3aa: CASSRRTGDKAGPQHF
j_gene: TRBJ1-6; d_gene: -; v_gene: TRBV5-1; abundance: few; CDR3nt: TGCGCCAGCAGCGAGACGGGGGCCTTGAATTCACCCCTCCACTTT; CDR3aa: CASSETGALNSPLHF
j_gene: TRBJ2-3; d_gene: -; v_gene: TRBV5-4; abundance: -; CDR3nt: TGTGCCAGCAGTCTGCAGGGACGCACAGATACGCAGTATTTT; CDR3aa: CASSLQGRTDTQYF
j_gene: TRBJ1-1; d_gene: -; v_gene: TRBV6-5; abundance: -; CDR3nt: TGTGCCAGCAGTTACTGGGGTGGCAGAGGGACTGAAGCTTTCTTT; CDR3aa: CASSYWGGRGTEAFF
j_gene: TRBJ2-5; d_gene: TRBD1; v_gene: TRBV12-5; abundance: -; CDR3nt: TGTGCTAGTGGTTCCGGGCCGGGACAGGGTGAGGAGACCCAGTACTTC; CDR3aa: CASGSGPGQGEETQYF
j_gene: TRBJ1-6; d_gene: -; v_gene: TRBV2; abundance: -; CDR3nt: TGTGCCAGCAGTGCCCATGAGGAGTCTTCACCCCTCCACTTT; CDR3aa: CASSAHEESSPLHF
j_gene: TRBJ1-1; d_gene: -; v_gene: TRBV5-1; abundance: -; CDR3nt: TGCGCCAGCAGCTTTATGGGACAACCTAACACTGAAGCTTTCTTT; CDR3aa: CASSFMGQPNTEAFF
j_gene: TRBJ1-1; d_gene: -; v_gene: TRBV19; abundance: -; CDR3nt: TGTGCCAGTAGTATAGGAGAGGTGAACACTGAAGCTTTCTTT; CDR3aa: CASSIGEVNTEAFF
j_gene: TRBJ1-2; d_gene: TRBD1; v_gene: TRBV7-8; abundance: -; CDR3nt: TGTGCCAGCAGCTTAGAAGGGGGCCCTCCCAAATACTATGGCTACACCTTC; CDR3aa: CASSLEGGPPKYYGYTF
j_gene: TRBJ2-7; d_gene: TRBD1; v_gene: TRBV7-9; abundance: -; CDR3nt: TGTGCCAGCAGCGTAGAGGGACAGGTGGACTTC; CDR3aa: CASSVEGQVDF
j_gene: TRBJ1-2; d_gene: -; v_gene: TRBV6-5; abundance: -; CDR3nt: TGTGCCAGCAGCGTAGGGGGTGGCTACACCTTC; CDR3aa: CASSVGGGYTF
j_gene: TRBJ1-5; d_gene: -; v_gene: TRBV7-8; abundance: -; CDR3nt: TGTGCCAGCAGCCTGATCGCTCCTACTCAGGGACAGCCCCAGCATTTT; CDR3aa: CASSLIAPTQGQPQHF
j_gene: TRBJ2-1; d_gene: -; v_gene: TRBV20-1; abundance: once; CDR3nt: TGCAGTGCTAGAGACCTAGGATTGGAGTTCTTC; CDR3aa: CSARDLGLEFF
j_gene: TRBJ2-7; d_gene: -; v_gene: TRBV27; abundance: medium-sized; CDR3nt: TGTGCCAGCAGTTTATCGCGGGGCTACGAGCAGTACTTC; CDR3aa: CASSLSRGYEQYF